This TCR beta chain came from a study of regulatory T cells in long-lasting Graves disease. Study-wide results and caveats: Newly diagnosed Graves' patients had higher TCR diversity than persistent ones.

About this clonotype itself: The antigen is unknown.

To make TCR beta libraries, researchers used iRepertoire HTBI primers and Arm-PCR of CDR3 regions. In the study's own analysis: Sequenced samples collectively carried under 75 TRBV and 11 to 15 TRBJ segments. TCRdb ran MiXCR on the multiplex PCR reads and lists one entry per CDR3 protein. TCRdb's processing, not the authors' own work, is the source of the V and J calls. The sample lists around 400,000 distinct CDR3 sequences; 15% were seen once. Indicated time point: newly diagnosed GD, antithyroid drugs for less than 3 months. With RNA extracted from PBMCs as input, the TCR library was made. In germline, CDR1 is MDHEN, CDR2 SYDVKM. V lost 2 bases and J 2 bases, leaving 10 bases between the germline ends. The CDR3 covers 15 residues. This sample was also put to use in a study of T cells in Graves' hyperthyroidism and ophthalmopathy.

The rearrangement links TRBV28 to TRBJ1-5; maybe TRBD1 (6 bases). The receptor's source is a woman in her 40s with Graves disease. This sample comprised peripheral blood mononuclear cells (PBMCs), obtained at new diagnosis, from a patient treated with antithyroid drugs. The CDR3 region has the DNA TGTGCCAGCAGTTTACTGGGGGCCGGCAATCAGCCCCAGCATTTT. Protein product: CASSLLGAGNQPQHF.